One TCR beta chain is described in this entry. The data were taken from a study of control samples from healthy donors and cancer patients. Profiled with immunoSEQ multiplex PCR; TCRdb holds only in-frame clones, not every one. The repertoire holds approximately 80,000 clones, with approximately 91% as singletons. The V and J ends lost 2 bases and 7 bases respectively, with 15 bases between them. This CDR3 has 15 amino acids. CDR1 SGHRS and CDR2 YFSETQ come from the germline V gene. The chain couples TRBV5-1 to TRBJ2-2; D is perhaps TRBD2 (5 bases). The sample comprised blood. The origin of this receptor is a woman in her fifties or sixties in good health. The CDR3: CASSFGLLIDGELFF. For the CDR3, the DNA is TGCGCCAGCAGCTTCGGACTGCTGATTGACGGGGAGCTGTTTTTT.